These 14 T cell receptor beta chains originate from one sample sequenced in a study of blood T cell repertoires in COVID-19. The protocol was immunoSEQ multiplex PCR, while the TCRdb copy is restricted to in-frame clones and leaves out a portion. Of about 50,000 clones listed, around 85% were seen once; the top ten hold about 6%. The specimen was peripheral blood. The receptor set was obtained from a man aged 55 to 69 with acute or convalescent COVID-19.

This clone was observed once. CDR3 bases: TGTGCCAGCAGCTTAAGGCAGGGGAGCTCCTACAATGAGCAGTTCTTC. It is translated as CASSLRQGSSYNEQFF. V usage is TRBV7-3 and J usage is TRBJ2-1, with D perhaps matching TRBD1 (6 bases). The ends were cut back, 1 base at V and 0 bases at J, with 10 bases in the middle. Germline V gene sequence: CDR1 SGHTA, CDR2 FQGTGA. The CDR3 totals 16 residues.

CDR3 bases: TGTGCCAGCAGCTTACTCCTAGCGGGAGCGGATACGCAGTATTTT. Translated: CASSLLLAGADTQYF. The rearrangement uses TRBV7-9 and TRBJ2-3, with 10 positions matching TRBD2. The CDR3 extends over 15 amino acids. Trimming at V came to 2 bases and at J to 6 bases, leaving 5 bases not matched to a gene. Germline V gene lookup returns CDR1 SEHNR and CDR2 FQNEAQ (reference sequence).

V and J are TRBV3-1 (or the pseudogene TRBV3-2) and TRBJ2-5, with 8 nucleotides matching TRBD2. Trimming cost V 1 base and J 4 bases; bases outside gene matches: 8. CDR1 and CDR2 from the germline V gene are LGHDT and YNNKEL (reference sequence). This CDR3 is 16 amino acids long. CDR3 protein: CASSQVLAGGGETQYF. CDR3 nucleotides: TGTGCCAGCAGCCAAGTGTTGGCGGGAGGAGGAGAGACCCAGTACTTC.

The chain carries TRBV2 and TRBJ1-6; 8 bases match TRBD1. Germline CDR1 and CDR2: SNHLY and FYNNEI. This CDR3 has 14 amino acids. After removal of 4 bases from V and 8 bases from J, the junction contained 4 bases not matched to a gene. The CDR3 protein is CASSAQGGDSPLHF. Here the CDR3 DNA reads TGTGCCAGCAGTGCACAGGGGGGAGATTCACCCCTCCACTTT.

CDR3 residues: CATAVGTGESPLHF. The DNA of the CDR3 is TGTGCCACCGCGGTCGGGACAGGAGAATCACCCCTCCACTTT. V is TRBV3-1 (or the pseudogene TRBV3-2) and J is TRBJ1-6; 8 bases align to TRBD1. The ends lost 10 bases at V and 10 bases at J; junction bases unmatched: 12. This CDR3 is 14 amino acids long. Germline V gives CDR1 LGHDT, CDR2 YNNKEL (reference sequence).

The chain couples TRBV19 to TRBJ2-1, with D possibly matching TRBD2 (5 bases). The CDR3 consists of 13 residues. The V end lost 5 bases, the J end lost 7 bases, and 12 bases lay between the germline ends. Germline CDR1 reads LNHDA; CDR2 reads SQIVND (reference sequence). CDR3 in amino acids: CASSWASPNEQFF. DNA for the CDR3: TGTGCCAGTAGTTGGGCTAGCCCTAATGAGCAGTTCTTC.

The J gene is TRBJ2-5, the V gene TRBV11-2, with TRBD1 identical over 8 bases. Trimming took 3 bases from V and 2 from J; bases not matched to a gene: 11. The germline CDR1 and CDR2 sequences are SGHAT and FQNNGV. CDR3 length equals 17 residues. The CDR3 DNA reads as TGTGCCAGCAGCTTTGGCAGGGGGCCTGGGCTTCAAGAGACCCAGTACTTC. Its protein product is CASSFGRGPGLQETQYF. The entire variable domain, with the rest obtained from reference TRBV11-2 and TRBJ2-5, is as follows: EAGVAQSPRYKIIEKRQSVAFWCNPISGHATLYWYQQILGQGPKLLIQFQNNGVVDDSQLPKDRFSAERLKGVDSTLKIQPAKLEDSAVYLCASSFGRGPGLQETQYFGPGTRLLVL.

V is TRBV5-6 and J is TRBJ1-1; 9 nucleotides align to TRBD1. This CDR3 contains 15 residues. The junction had 1 base not matched to a gene; V was cut back by 0 bases and J by 1 base. CDR1 SGHDT and CDR2 YYEEEE come from the germline V gene. The CDR3 DNA reads TGTGCCAGCAGCTTGGCGGGACAGGGGAACACTGAAGCTTTCTTT. Translated: CASSLAGQGNTEAFF.

This clone has a handful of counts. This chain joins TRBV4-1 and TRBJ2-2; the D gene is possibly TRBD1 (5 bases). V lost 4 bases, J lost 5 bases, and 14 bases lay in between. The CDR3 is made up of 15 amino acids. In germline, CDR1 is MGHRA, CDR2 YSYEKL. CDR3 in DNA: TGCGCCAGCAGCCCGCTGACAGACCCAACCGGGGAGCTGTTTTTT. Translating gives CASSPLTDPTGELFF.

V gene TRBV30 combines with J gene TRBJ2-7; 9 nucleotides line up with TRBD2. After removal of 4 bases from V and 2 bases from J, the junction contained 3 bases not matched to a gene. Germline V gene sequence: CDR1 GTSNPN, CDR2 SVGIG (reference sequence). The CDR3 has 13 residues. CDR3 nucleotides: TGTGCCTGGACTAGCGGGGATGCCTACGAGCAGTACTTC. It is translated as CAWTSGDAYEQYF.

The V and J genes are TRBV11-2 and TRBJ2-3, with D possibly matching TRBD2 (6 bases). CDR3 size: 14 residues. V was pared by 4 bases and J by 4 bases, with 12 bases between. The V gene's germline CDR1 is SGHAT and CDR2 FQNNGV. CDR3 DNA: TGTGCCAGCAGCTCACGACTAGTGGCAGATACGCAGTATTTT. It translates to CASSSRLVADTQYF.

The rearrangement uses TRBV30 and TRBJ2-6, with 9 bases identical to TRBD1. Trimming removed 8 bases from V and 1 base from J; junction bases left unmatched: 12. The V gene's germline CDR1 is GTSNPN and CDR2 SVGIG (reference sequence). CDR3 length: 17 residues. This chain's CDR3 is CAVLRGTGRSGANVLTF. For the CDR3, the DNA is TGTGCCGTCCTCAGGGGGACAGGGAGGTCTGGGGCCAACGTCCTGACTTTC. Complete variable domain (other parts from reference TRBV30 and TRBJ2-6): SQTIHQWPATLVQPVGSPLSLECTVEGTSNPNLYWYRQAAGRGLQLLFYSVGIGQISSEVPQNLSASRPQDRQFILSSKKLLLSDSGFYLCAVLRGTGRSGANVLTFGAGSRLTVL.

Notes on this clone: An end of the junction does not agree with germline; a read error may underlie this. The CDR3 region has the DNA TGTGCCAGCAGCCAGTTTGAAGCGGGACTAGTCTTC. This translates into CASSQFEAGLVF. The J gene is TRBJ2-1, the V gene TRBV3-1 (or the pseudogene TRBV3-2); 8 bases align to TRBD2. Germline V gene sequence: CDR1 LGHDT, CDR2 YNNKEL (reference sequence). The CDR3 loop spans 12 amino acids.

The sample holds a few counts of this clone. The chain couples TRBV2 to TRBJ1-2, with D possibly being TRBD1 (5 bases). Trimming stripped 4 bases from V and 3 bases from J, with 12 bases between. This CDR3 spans 14 amino acids. Per the germline V gene, CDR1 is SNHLY and CDR2 is FYNNEI. CDR3 in DNA: TGTGCCAGCAGTGGACAGAGCCCCTACTATGGCTACACCTTC. This gives the protein CASSGQSPYYGYTF.